Each of the 9 T cell receptor beta chains below was sequenced from the same sample in a study of PD-1 blockade in classical Hodgkin lymphoma. Profiling relied on immunoSEQ multiplex PCR, and the TCRdb table lists in-frame clones only, not all of them. This sample has more than 75,000 clones, with under 95% found just once. Time point denoted: cycle 4 day 1 (C4D1), after around six weeks of nivolumab. Every one of the patients relapsed after autologous stem cell transplantation (brentuximab vedotin exposure was variable). The source material was peripheral blood mononuclear cells (PBMCs), sampled before the fourth cycle of nivolumab. The source is a human donor with classical Hodgkin lymphoma.

The chain recombines TRBV7-6 with TRBJ2-2; 9 nucleotides match TRBD2. There are 17 residues in the CDR3. V trimming: 2 bases; J trimming: 2 bases; junction bases outside the gene matches: 6. Germline assignment: CDR1 SGHVS and CDR2 FNYEAQ. DNA for the CDR3: TGTGCCAGCAGCTTAATGACTAGCGGAGCCAACACCGGGGAGCTGTTTTTT. It specifies CASSLMTSGANTGELFF.

The rearrangement joins TRBV30 to TRBJ2-3; D remains unclear. Per germline, CDR1 GTSNPN and CDR2 SVGIG (reference sequence). V lost 4 bases, J lost 6 bases, and 17 bases lay in between. This CDR3 contains 14 residues. DNA of the CDR3: TGTGCCTGGACCCCCCCAGCCGGCAGGGATACGCAGTATTTT. Protein product: CAWTPPAGRDTQYF.

This chain joins TRBV15 and TRBJ2-5; D is perhaps TRBD1 (6 bases). Per the germline V gene, CDR1 is LNHNV and CDR2 is YYDKDF (reference sequence). This CDR3 contains 15 residues. The V and J ends lost 2 bases and 2 bases respectively, with 12 bases between them. CDR3 amino acids: CATSRRTGRQETQYF. The CDR3 DNA follows: TGTGCCACCAGCAGAAGAACAGGGCGGCAAGAGACCCAGTACTTC. Full variable domain (outside the CDR3, taken from reference TRBV15 and TRBJ2-5): DAMVIQNPRYQVTQFGKPVTLSCSQTLNHNVMYWYQQKSSQAPKLLFHYYDKDFNNEADTPDNFQSRRPNTSFCFLDIRSPGLGDTAMYLCATSRRTGRQETQYFGPGTRLLVL.

The chain is built from TRBV11-1 and TRBJ2-7; D possibly corresponds to TRBD1 (6 bases). V was trimmed by 5 bases and J by 7 bases, leaving 21 bases between them. The CDR3 has 15 residues. The germline V gene encodes CDR1 SGHAT and CDR2 FQDESV (reference sequence). The CDR3 DNA reads as TGTGCCAGCAGCGAAGACGGGATAGGGGGAGTTGAGCAGTACTTC. Its protein product is CASSEDGIGGVEQYF.

This sequence joins TRBV7-9 and TRBJ2-2; a weak D match, TRBD1 (6 bases). Germline values: CDR1 SEHNR, CDR2 FQNEAQ (reference sequence). CDR3 length equals 15 residues. Trimming took off 1 base at V and 7 bases at J, with 13 bases between the two ends. The CDR3 protein is CASSLVGTLGGELFF. CDR3 nucleotides: TGTGCCAGCAGCTTAGTCGGGACATTAGGCGGGGAGCTGTTTTTT.

The chain combines TRBV9 with TRBJ2-5, with D perhaps matching TRBD2 (5 bases). TRBJ2-7 matches the DNA end more closely, so the J call is doubtful. The V gene's germline CDR1 is SGDLS and CDR2 YYNGEE. The CDR3 runs 14 residues. The CDR3: CASSVGGLAYEQYF. The CDR3 DNA reads as TGTGCCAGCAGCGTTGGAGGACTTGCCTACGAGCAGTACTTC.

The chain combines TRBV6-6 with TRBJ2-5; the D gene is possibly TRBD1 (6 bases). The V gene lost 3 bases and the J gene lost 4 bases, with 15 bases spanning the gap. In germline, CDR1 is MNHNY, CDR2 SVGAGI (reference sequence). The CDR3 is made up of 15 amino acids. CDR3 amino acids: CASSYPGGPGETQYF. CDR3 DNA sequence: TGTGCCAGCAGTTATCCTGGGGGCCCCGGAGAGACCCAGTACTTC.

The gene calls are TRBV28 and TRBJ2-1, with 9 bases matching TRBD2. Germline values: CDR1 MDHEN, CDR2 SYDVKM. The CDR3 contains 15 residues. The V segment lost 3 bases and the J segment 7 bases; nucleotides outside the gene matches: 7. Here the CDR3 reads CASSFGASGINEQFF. The CDR3 region has the DNA TGTGCCAGCAGTTTCGGGGCTAGCGGGATTAATGAGCAGTTCTTC.

The genes are TRBV30 and TRBJ1-2; 7 nucleotides agree with TRBD1. Per germline, CDR1 GTSNPN and CDR2 SVGIG (reference sequence). V dropped 3 bases and J dropped 4; count of bases not matched to a gene: 8. The CDR3 is made up of 14 amino acids. The CDR3 loop is CAWSGDSLIYGYTF. The CDR3 DNA reads as TGTGCCTGGAGCGGGGACAGTCTTATCTATGGCTACACCTTC.